This T cell receptor beta chain emerged from a study of OX40 agonist ivuxolimab in advanced cancers. Study-wide results and limits: Both blood CD4+ and CD8+ T cells showed clonal growth by week 6 at 0.1 to 3.0 mg/kg.

This clone was observed a single time. Antigen unknown. Sequencing used immunoSEQ multiplex PCR; TCRdb keeps in-frame clones, though not all of them. The sample lists tens of thousands of clones; roughly nine tenths were seen once. CDR3 length: 13 residues. Germline loops: CDR1 SQVTM, CDR2 ANQGSEA. V shed 4 bases and J shed 6 bases, with 13 bases lying between them. V and J are TRBV29-1 and TRBJ1-5; maybe TRBD1 (6 bases). Sequencing used CD4+ or CD8+ T cells sorted from blood, obtained in a trial of the OX40 agonist ivuxolimab. This clonotype was sampled from an adult with an advanced solid tumor such as melanoma, head and neck, liver or kidney cancer. The CDR3 DNA reads TGCAGCGTTGTTGGGGGGCACGGTCAGCCCCAGCATTTT. Protein product: CSVVGGHGQPQHF.